This T cell receptor beta chain was captured by sequencing in a study of early T cells in non-severe SARS-CoV-2 infection. About the research overall: The input, bulk RNA from unsorted whole blood, was sequenced, and chains were unpaired.

Molecules of cDNA were individually given unique molecular identifiers that were attached to them. Via MiXCR, TCRdb re-called the 5' RACE reads, giving one row per CDR3 protein. The table includes under 100,000 distinct CDR3 sequences, roughly an eighth detected once. A note on this clonotype: Its antigen is unknown.

Study-level findings and limits: CD4 and private specificities were missed by VDJdb matching, which favored anti-spike CD8 responses.

Germline V gene sequence: CDR1 MGHRA, CDR2 YSYEKL. The CDR3 is made up of 16 amino acids. The ends were cut back, 4 bases at V and 0 bases at J, with 15 bases in the middle. This clonotype originated in an adult who was a healthcare worker with PCR-confirmed SARS-CoV-2 infection or an uninfected control (not recorded which). The genes are TRBV4-1 and TRBJ1-1, with D possibly TRBD1 on 6 matching bases. The sequencing input was whole blood. For the CDR3, the DNA is TGCGCCAGCAGCCGCTTTAGGGGGACAATGAACACTGAAGCTTTCTTT. Protein sequence: CASSRFRGTMNTEAFF.